This T cell receptor (beta chain) derives from a study of shared clonotypes between healthy human individuals. Per germline, CDR1 MNHEY and CDR2 SMNVEV (reference sequence). The CDR3 has 16 residues. V gave up 5 bases and J gave up 2 bases, with 19 bases separating them. Once extracted for a subset, genomic DNA was divided evenly among several immunoSEQ plates. The table came from immunoSEQ multiplex PCR; TCRdb's copy has only in-frame clones and leaves some out. The table includes more than 2 million clones, around 93% detected once. Only CD45RO-negative cells positively selected for CCR7 counted as naive CD8 cells, so terminally differentiated effector memory CD45RA+ cells were excluded.

Material for sequencing was naive CD8+ T cells from PBMCs. The receptor comes from a young man in good health. Some clones in this sample may be carry-over from other donors' samples. The V gene is TRBV27, the J gene TRBJ2-7; unclear D gene. CDR3 sequence (DNA): TGTGCCAGCAGTCCCTCGGGCCTTCACATACCCTACGAGCAGTACTTC. Translating it yields CASSPSGLHIPYEQYF.